These 24 T cell receptor beta chains share one sample of origin, sequenced in a study of T cells expressing NK-cell markers. One entry per CDR3 protein, without DNA, is what TCRdb gives after re-calling the 5' RACE reads. Recorded for this sample: about 260,000 distinct CDR3 sequences. Source material: blood T cells: a sorted CD56 or NKG2C T cell subset, CD4+ or CD8+ T cells, or bulk PBMC T cells (not recorded which). The receptors come from a man aged 18 to 30 in good health.

The gene calls are TRBV12-3 or TRBV12-4 and TRBJ1-1; TCRdb's assignment of TRBD1 cannot be checked, as there is no DNA. This CDR3 has 15 amino acids. CDR3 residues: CASSPTGQTNTEAFF.

The J gene is TRBJ2-5, the V gene TRBV20-1; TCRdb's assignment of TRBD1 cannot be checked, as there is no DNA. The CDR3 length is 12 residues. CDR1 and CDR2 from the germline V gene are DFQATT and SNEGSKA (reference sequence). The CDR3 protein is CSTSTGRETQYF.

CDR3: CATSDQGKNNEQFF. The chain uses TRBV24-1 and TRBJ2-1; TCRdb's assignment of TRBD1 cannot be checked, as there is no DNA. In germline, CDR1 is KGHDR, CDR2 SFDVKD. The CDR3 covers 14 residues.

The chain combines TRBV20-1 with TRBJ2-1; the D gene TCRdb calls, TRBD2, cannot be checked with no DNA. The CDR3 loop spans 14 amino acids. Germline V gene lookup returns CDR1 DFQATT and CDR2 SNEGSKA (reference sequence). CDR3 protein: CSARTSGSHNEQFF.

This chain connects TRBV10-3 to TRBJ2-2; TCRdb outputs TRBD1, but without DNA this stays unchecked. The CDR3 length is 13 residues. Germline V CDR1 and CDR2: ENHRY, SYGVKD. The CDR3 reads CATTSTATGELFF.

The CDR3 spells CASGTENEAFF. This chain connects TRBV5-1 to TRBJ1-1; with no DNA, the TCRdb D assignment of TRBD1 cannot be verified. CDR3 size: 11 residues. CDR1 and CDR2 (germline): SGHRS, YFSETQ.

The J gene is TRBJ2-5, the V gene TRBV20-1; the D call from TCRdb, TRBD1, cannot be confirmed without DNA. The CDR3 length is 13 residues. Germline V gives CDR1 DFQATT, CDR2 SNEGSKA (reference sequence). Here the CDR3 reads CSAGPSGRVTQYF.

The gene calls are TRBV7-6 and TRBJ2-1; the D call from TCRdb, TRBD2, cannot be confirmed without DNA. CDR3 length: 14 residues. CDR1 and CDR2 from the germline V gene are SGHVS and FNYEAQ. Here the CDR3 reads CASGTSGNYNEQFF. The entire variable domain, with the rest obtained from reference TRBV7-6 and TRBJ2-1, is as follows: GAGVSQSPRYKVTKRGQDVALRCDPISGHVSLYWYRQALGQGPEFLTYFNYEAQQDKSGLPNDRFSAERPEGSISTLTIQRTEQRDSAMYRCASGTSGNYNEQFFGPGTRLTVL.

The rearrangement links TRBV29-1 to TRBJ2-7. The CDR3 is 12 amino acids. CDR1 is SQVTM and CDR2 is ANQGSEA in the germline V gene. The CDR3 reads CSVEAGPVEQYF.

The rearrangement links TRBV10-3 to TRBJ2-7; the D gene TCRdb calls, TRBD1, cannot be checked with no DNA. This CDR3 is built from 15 residues. Per the germline V gene, CDR1 is ENHRY and CDR2 is SYGVKD. This CDR3 is CAISTAGQGGYEQYF.

The chain couples TRBV7-6 to TRBJ2-1; the TCRdb D gene call, TRBD2, has no DNA to confirm it. Germline CDR1 SGHVS, CDR2 FNYEAQ. The CDR3 extends over 16 amino acids. The CDR3 loop is CASSLEGGMGYNEQFF.

The genes are TRBV5-4 and TRBJ1-5. Per germline, CDR1 SGHNT and CDR2 YYREEE (reference sequence). The CDR3 is 15 amino acids. CDR3 amino acids: CASSLVLGTDQPQHF. Full variable domain (remainder filled in from reference TRBV5-4 and TRBJ1-5): ETGVTQSPTHLIKTRGQQVTLRCSSQSGHNTVSWYQQALGQGPQFIFQYYREEENGRGNFPPRFSGLQFPNYSSELNVNALELDDSALYLCASSLVLGTDQPQHFGDGTRLSIL.

The CDR3 loop reads CASSYSIGDGPNTEAFF. The chain combines TRBV6-2 or TRBV6-3 with TRBJ1-1. Germline V gene sequence: CDR1 MNHEY, CDR2 SVGEGT. The CDR3 has 17 amino acids.

The chain is built from TRBV7-3 and TRBJ1-1. This CDR3 spans 13 amino acids. CDR1 and CDR2 from the germline V gene are SGHTA and FQGTGA. Here the CDR3 reads CASSRNSNTEAFF.

This rearrangement joins TRBV12-3 or TRBV12-4 to TRBJ2-2; the TCRdb call, TRBD2, lacks DNA for checking. CDR3 length: 15 residues. CDR3: CASRTLAGGTGELFF.

The chain joins TRBV5-1 to TRBJ2-5. The CDR3 is made up of 14 amino acids. Germline loops: CDR1 SGHRS, CDR2 YFSETQ. CDR3: CASSLGGTQETQYF.

The chain joins TRBV5-1 to TRBJ1-1; TCRdb's D gene call, TRBD1, goes unchecked for lack of DNA. The CDR3 has 15 residues. Germline CDR1 is SGHRS and CDR2 is YFSETQ. This CDR3 reads CASSFGTGGNTEAFF.

The chain combines TRBV6-1 with TRBJ2-1. The CDR3 spans 15 residues. From germline, CDR1 is MNHNS and CDR2 SASEGT. CDR3 amino acids: CASSQAGATYNEQFF.

This chain connects TRBV5-1 to TRBJ1-4. In germline, CDR1 is SGHRS, CDR2 YFSETQ. The CDR3 covers 13 residues. The CDR3: CASSSRLDEKLFF.

J is TRBJ2-3 and V is TRBV10-3; the D call from TCRdb, TRBD1, cannot be confirmed without DNA. Germline CDR1 reads ENHRY; CDR2 reads SYGVKD. The CDR3 has 15 amino acids. The CDR3 is CAISGWGTSTDTQYF.

The V and J genes are TRBV7-2 and TRBJ2-4. Germline V gene lookup returns CDR1 SGHTA and CDR2 FQGNSA. The CDR3 loop spans 16 amino acids. CDR3 amino acids: CASSLISSIAKNIQYF.

V and J are TRBV3-1 and TRBJ2-7; lacking DNA, the TRBD2 call made by TCRdb goes unchecked. Looked up from germline, CDR1 is LGHDT and CDR2 is YNNKEL (reference sequence). This CDR3 region has 14 residues. This chain's CDR3 is CASRPGLAGSEQYF.

The chain recombines TRBV12-3 or TRBV12-4 with TRBJ1-5. The CDR3 consists of 15 residues. The chain's CDR3 is CASSSRAALYQPQHF.

This chain uses TRBV7-9 with TRBJ2-1; TCRdb indicates TRBD1, and absent DNA this call remains unverified. Germline V gene lookup returns CDR1 SEHNR and CDR2 FQNEAQ (reference sequence). The CDR3 runs 14 residues. The CDR3 reads CASSFLDSYNEQFF.